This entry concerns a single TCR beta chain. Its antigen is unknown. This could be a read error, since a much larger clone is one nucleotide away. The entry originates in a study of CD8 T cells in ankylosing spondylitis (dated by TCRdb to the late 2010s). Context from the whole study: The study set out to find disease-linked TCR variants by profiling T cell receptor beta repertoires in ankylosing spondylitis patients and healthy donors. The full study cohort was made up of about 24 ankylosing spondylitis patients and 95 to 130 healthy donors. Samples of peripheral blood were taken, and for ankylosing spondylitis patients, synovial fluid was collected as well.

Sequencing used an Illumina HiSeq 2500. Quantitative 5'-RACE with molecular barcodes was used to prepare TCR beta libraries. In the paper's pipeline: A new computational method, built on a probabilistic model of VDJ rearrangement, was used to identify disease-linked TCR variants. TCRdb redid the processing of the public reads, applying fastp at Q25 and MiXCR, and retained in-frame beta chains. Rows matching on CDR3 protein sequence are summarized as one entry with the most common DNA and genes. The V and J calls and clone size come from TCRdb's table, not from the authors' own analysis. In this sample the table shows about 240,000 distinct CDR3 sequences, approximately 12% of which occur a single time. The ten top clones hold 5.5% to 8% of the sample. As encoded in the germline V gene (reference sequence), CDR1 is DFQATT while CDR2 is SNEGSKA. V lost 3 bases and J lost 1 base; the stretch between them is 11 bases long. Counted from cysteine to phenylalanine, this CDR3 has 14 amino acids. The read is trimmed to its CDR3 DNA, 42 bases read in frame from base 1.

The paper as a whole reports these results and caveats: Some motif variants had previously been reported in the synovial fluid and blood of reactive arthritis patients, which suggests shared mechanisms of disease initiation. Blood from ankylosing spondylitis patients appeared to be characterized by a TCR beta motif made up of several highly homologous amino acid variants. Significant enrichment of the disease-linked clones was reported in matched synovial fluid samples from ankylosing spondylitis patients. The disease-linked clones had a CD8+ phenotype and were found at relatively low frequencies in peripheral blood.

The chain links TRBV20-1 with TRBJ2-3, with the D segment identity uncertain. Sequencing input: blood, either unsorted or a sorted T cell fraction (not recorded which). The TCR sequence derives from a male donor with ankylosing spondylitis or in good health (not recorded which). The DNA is TGCAGTGCTAGGGATGGGCTCTGCACAGATACGCAGTATTTT. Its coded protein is CSARDGLCTDTQYF.